This T cell receptor (beta chain) was documented in a study of blood T cell repertoires in COVID-19. CDR1 is SGHDT and CDR2 is YYEEEE in the germline V gene. V lost 0 bases and J 6 bases, leaving 10 bases between the germline ends. CDR3 length equals 13 residues. Original processing methods: Researchers report that nucleated cell counts were estimated from reference gene primer amplification. Libraries were prepared by immunoSEQ multiplex PCR; TCRdb keeps only in-frame clonotypes and omits some of them. Clone size and the V and J calls come from that table; the DNA yielded D and trimming. The data contain around 61,000 clones, roughly nine tenths of them singletons.

This receptor was identified in a man aged 55 to 69 with acute or convalescent COVID-19. The chain uses TRBV5-6 and TRBJ2-7; D gene unclear. The specimen was peripheral blood. The CDR3 nucleotides are TGTGCCAGCAGCTTGGGACACAAGGCCGAGCAGTACTTC. This sequence encodes CASSLGHKAEQYF.